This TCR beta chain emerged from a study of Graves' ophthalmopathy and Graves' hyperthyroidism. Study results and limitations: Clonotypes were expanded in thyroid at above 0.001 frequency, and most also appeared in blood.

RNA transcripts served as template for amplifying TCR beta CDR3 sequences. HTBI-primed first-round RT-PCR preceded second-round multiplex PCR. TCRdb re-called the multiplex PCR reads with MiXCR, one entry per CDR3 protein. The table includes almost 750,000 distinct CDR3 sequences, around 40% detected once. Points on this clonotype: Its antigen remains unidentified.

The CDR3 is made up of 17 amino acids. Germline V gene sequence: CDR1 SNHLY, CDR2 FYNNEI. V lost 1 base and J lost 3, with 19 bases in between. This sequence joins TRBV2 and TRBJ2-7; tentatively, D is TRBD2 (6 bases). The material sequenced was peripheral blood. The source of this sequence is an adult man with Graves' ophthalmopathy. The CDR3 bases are TGTGCCAGCAGTGAAGGGCGGGGCCCCTCAAGGCGCTACGAGCAGTACTTC. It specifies CASSEGRGPSRRYEQYF.